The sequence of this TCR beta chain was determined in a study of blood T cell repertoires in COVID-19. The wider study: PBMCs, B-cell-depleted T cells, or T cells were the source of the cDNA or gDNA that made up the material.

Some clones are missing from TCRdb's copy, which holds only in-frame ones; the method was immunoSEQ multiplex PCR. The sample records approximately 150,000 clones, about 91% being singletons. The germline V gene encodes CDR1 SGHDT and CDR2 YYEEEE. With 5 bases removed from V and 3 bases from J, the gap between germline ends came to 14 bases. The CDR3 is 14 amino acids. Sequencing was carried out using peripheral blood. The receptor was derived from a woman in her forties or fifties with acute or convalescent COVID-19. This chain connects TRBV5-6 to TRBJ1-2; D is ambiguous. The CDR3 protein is CASRNSVLYYGYTF. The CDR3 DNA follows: TGTGCCAGCAGAAATTCGGTGTTATACTATGGCTACACCTTC.